Detailed here is one TCR beta chain. MiXCR, run by TCRdb on the RACE reads, gives a single entry per CDR3 protein. The table includes around 99,000 distinct CDR3 sequences, approximately 11% detected once. The data were taken from a study of human T cells and chemical hapten exposure. Germline V CDR1 and CDR2: SGHTA, FQGNSA. The length of the CDR3 is 13 residues. With 1 base removed from V and 5 bases from J, the gap between germline ends came to 6 bases. Documented time point: patch test 2, 6 weeks after DPC sensitization. Treatment defined: therapeutic diphenylcyclopropenone sensitization with weekly scalp DPC.

The sequencing used whole blood, collected in connection with sensitization to the hapten diphenylcyclopropenone (DPC). The receptor was isolated from a middle-aged man with alopecia areata. Some clones in this sample may be carry-over from other donors' samples. The V gene is TRBV7-2, the J gene TRBJ1-3, with no clear D. The CDR3 DNA follows: TGTGCCAGCAGCTTAGATCTTCGAAACACCATATATTTT. The encoded protein is CASSLDLRNTIYF. The full variable domain, in which reference TRBV7-2 and TRBJ1-3 provide the parts outside the CDR3, is GAGVSQSPSNKVTEKGKDVELRCDPISGHTALYWYRQSLGQGLEFLIYFQGNSAPDKSGLPSDRFSAERTGGSVSTLTIQRTQQEDSAVYLCASSLDLRNTIYFGEGSWLTVV.